The TCR beta chain described here comes from a study of CD8 T cells in Susac syndrome. Reverse transcription used roughly 0.45 to 1 ug RNA and random hexamers. In TCRdb, the immunoSEQ multiplex PCR reads were re-called with MiXCR into one record per CDR3 protein. The data contain fewer than 200,000 distinct CDR3 sequences, about 95% of them singletons. The CDR3 is 13 residues long. CDR1 SGDLS and CDR2 YYNGEE come from the germline V gene. V lost 4 bases, J lost 1 base, and 7 bases lay in between. The receptor's source is a human donor with multiple sclerosis. The chain carries TRBV9 and TRBJ2-3; D is unresolved. The sample taken for sequencing was CD8+ T cells from PBMCs. DNA of the CDR3: TGTGCCAGCAGCTCCCCTCGCACAGATACGCAGTATTTT. This translates into CASSSPRTDTQYF.